This TCR beta chain originates from a study of T cells after yellow fever vaccination. Study observations and caveats: The study noted that FACS-sorted repertoires could contain abundant clonotypes contaminating from the bulk population.

In making TCR cDNA, 5'RACE template switching added a universal primer site and UMIs to it. MiXCR, run by TCRdb on the 5' RACE reads, gives a single entry per CDR3 protein. This sample has hundreds of thousands of distinct CDR3 sequences, with under 15% found just once. CDR1 is LGHNA and CDR2 is YNFKEQ in the germline V gene. With 2 bases removed from V and 0 bases from J, the gap between germline ends came to 10 bases. The CDR3 runs 15 residues. This clonotype showed up many times. Its specificity is not known. The V call is TRBV4-2, the J call TRBJ2-5; perhaps D is TRBD1 or TRBD2 (5 bases each). The sequenced sample was CD4+ T cells sorted from PBMCs, obtained 15 days after the yellow fever booster vaccination. The sequence was obtained from a man in his late teens or twenties who received the YFV17D yellow fever vaccine. CDR3: CASSQSWGNQETQYF. DNA for the CDR3: TGTGCCAGCAGCCAATCTTGGGGGAACCAAGAGACCCAGTACTTC.